The source of this T cell receptor (beta chain) is a study of blood T cell repertoires in COVID-19. The V gene end was trimmed by 2 bases and the J gene end by 0 bases; junction bases not matched to a gene: 9. The CDR3 totals 17 residues. The germline V gene has CDR1 SGHAT and CDR2 FQNNGV. This clone occurred once. The protocol was immunoSEQ multiplex PCR, while the TCRdb copy is restricted to in-frame clones and leaves out a portion. This repertoire shows a few hundred thousand clones, roughly 86% found once; its top ten account for about 9.2%. The sequenced sample consisted of peripheral blood. The chain carries TRBV11-2 and TRBJ2-5; 7 bases line up with TRBD1. The sequence derives from a man aged 35 to 55 who had recovered from COVID-19. The CDR3 nucleotides read TGTGCCAGCAGCTTAAATACAGGGGTGATGAACCAAGAGACCCAGTACTTC. Translated: CASSLNTGVMNQETQYF.